This TCR beta chain was retrieved from a study of preoperative IRX-2 immunotherapy in early breast cancer. Regarding treatment: preoperative locoregional IRX-2 cytokine immunotherapy. This clone has only one observation. Clones were read by immunoSEQ multiplex PCR, and TCRdb kept only the in-frame ones, dropping some. The table includes over 60,000 clones, approximately 95% detected once. The CDR3 has 13 residues. Deletions cut 5 bases from V and 1 base from J, with 8 bases between. Per germline, CDR1 SGHTA and CDR2 FQGTGA. The sequence derives from a human donor with breast cancer. The V and J genes are TRBV7-3 and TRBJ2-5; no clear D. This sample was obtained from a patient treated with IRX-2 immunotherapy. The CDR3 DNA reads as TGTGCCAGCAGCCCTGATACCCAAGAGACCCAGTACTTC. Protein product: CASSPDTQETQYF.